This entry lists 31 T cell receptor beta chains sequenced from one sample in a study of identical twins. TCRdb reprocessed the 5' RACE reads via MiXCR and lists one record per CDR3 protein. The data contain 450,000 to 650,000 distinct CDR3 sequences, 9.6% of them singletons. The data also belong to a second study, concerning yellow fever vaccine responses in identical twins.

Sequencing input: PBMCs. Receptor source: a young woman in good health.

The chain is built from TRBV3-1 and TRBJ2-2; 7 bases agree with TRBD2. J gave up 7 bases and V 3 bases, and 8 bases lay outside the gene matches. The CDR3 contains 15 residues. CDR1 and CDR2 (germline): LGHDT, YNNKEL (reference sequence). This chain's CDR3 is CASSHSPGRVGELFF. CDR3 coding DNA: TGTGCCAGCAGCCACTCCCCGGGGAGGGTCGGGGAGCTGTTTTTT.

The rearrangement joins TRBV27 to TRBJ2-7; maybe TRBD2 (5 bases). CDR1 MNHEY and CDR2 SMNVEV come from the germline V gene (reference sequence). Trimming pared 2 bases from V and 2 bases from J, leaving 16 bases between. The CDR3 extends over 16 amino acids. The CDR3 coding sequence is TGTGCCAGCAGTTTAGATATGGGAGTTAGGGCCTACGAGCAGTACTTC. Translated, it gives CASSLDMGVRAYEQYF.

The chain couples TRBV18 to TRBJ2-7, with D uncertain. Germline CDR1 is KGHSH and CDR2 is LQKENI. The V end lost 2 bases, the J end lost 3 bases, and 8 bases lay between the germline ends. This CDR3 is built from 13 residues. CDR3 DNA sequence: TGTGCCAGCTCACCAGAGCGTGACTACGAGCAGTACTTC. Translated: CASSPERDYEQYF.

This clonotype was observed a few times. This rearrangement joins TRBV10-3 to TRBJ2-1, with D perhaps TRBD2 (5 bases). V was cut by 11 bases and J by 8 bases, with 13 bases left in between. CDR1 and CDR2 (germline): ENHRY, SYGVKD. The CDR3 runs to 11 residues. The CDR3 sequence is CALMIGDEQFF. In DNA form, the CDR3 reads TGTGCCCTGATGATCGGGGATGAGCAGTTCTTC.

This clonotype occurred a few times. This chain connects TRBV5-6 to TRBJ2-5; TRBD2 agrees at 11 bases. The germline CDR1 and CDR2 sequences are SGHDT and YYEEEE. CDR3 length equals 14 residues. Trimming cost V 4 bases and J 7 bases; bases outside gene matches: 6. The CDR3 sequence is CASSQLAGATTQYF. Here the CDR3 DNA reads TGTGCCAGCAGCCAACTAGCGGGGGCGACGACCCAGTACTTC.

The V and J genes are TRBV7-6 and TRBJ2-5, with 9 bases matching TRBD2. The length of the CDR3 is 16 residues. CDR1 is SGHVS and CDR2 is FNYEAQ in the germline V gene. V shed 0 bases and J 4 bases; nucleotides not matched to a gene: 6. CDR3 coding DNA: TGTGCCAGCAGCTTAGCGGTGGCTAGCGGGGTAGAGACCCAGTACTTC. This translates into CASSLAVASGVETQYF. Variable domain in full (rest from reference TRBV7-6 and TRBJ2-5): GAGVSQSPRYKVTKRGQDVALRCDPISGHVSLYWYRQALGQGPEFLTYFNYEAQQDKSGLPNDRFSAERPEGSISTLTIQRTEQRDSAMYRCASSLAVASGVETQYFGPGTRLLVL.

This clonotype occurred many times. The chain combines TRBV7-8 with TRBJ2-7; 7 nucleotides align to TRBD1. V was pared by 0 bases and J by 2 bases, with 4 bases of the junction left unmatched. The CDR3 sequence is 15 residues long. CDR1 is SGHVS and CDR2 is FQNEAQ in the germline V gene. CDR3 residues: CASSLAGDSTYEQYF. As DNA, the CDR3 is TGTGCCAGCAGCTTAGCAGGGGACAGTACCTACGAGCAGTACTTC. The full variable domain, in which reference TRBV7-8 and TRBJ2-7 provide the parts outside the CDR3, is GAGVSQSPRYKVAKRGQDVALRCDPISGHVSLFWYQQALGQGPEFLTYFQNEAQLDKSGLPSDRFFAERPEGSVSTLKIQRTQQEDSAVYLCASSLAGDSTYEQYFGPGTRLTVT.

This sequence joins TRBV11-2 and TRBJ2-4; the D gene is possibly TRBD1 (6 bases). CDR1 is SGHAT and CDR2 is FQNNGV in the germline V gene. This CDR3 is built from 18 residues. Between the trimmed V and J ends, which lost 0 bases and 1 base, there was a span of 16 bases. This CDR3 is CASSLDRGLTKAKNIQYF. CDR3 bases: TGTGCCAGCAGCTTAGACAGGGGCCTGACCAAGGCCAAAAACATTCAGTACTTC.

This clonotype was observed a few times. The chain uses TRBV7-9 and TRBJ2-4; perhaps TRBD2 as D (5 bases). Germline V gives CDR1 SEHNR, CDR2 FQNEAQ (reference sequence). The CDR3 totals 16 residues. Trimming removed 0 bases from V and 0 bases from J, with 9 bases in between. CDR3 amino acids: CASSLALGLAKNIQYF. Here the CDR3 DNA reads TGTGCCAGCAGCTTAGCACTTGGACTAGCCAAAAACATTCAGTACTTC.

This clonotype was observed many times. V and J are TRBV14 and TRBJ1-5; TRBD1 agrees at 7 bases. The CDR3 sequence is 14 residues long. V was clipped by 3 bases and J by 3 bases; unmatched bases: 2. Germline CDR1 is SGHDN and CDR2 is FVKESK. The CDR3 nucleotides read TGTGCCAGCAGCCAGACAGGGAACAATCAGCCCCAGCATTTT. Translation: CASSQTGNNQPQHF.

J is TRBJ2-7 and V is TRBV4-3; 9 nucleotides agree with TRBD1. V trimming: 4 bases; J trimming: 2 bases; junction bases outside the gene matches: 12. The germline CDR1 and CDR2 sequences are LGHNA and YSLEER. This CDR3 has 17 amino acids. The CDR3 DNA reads TGCGCCAGCAGCCCCAGATTGGACAGGGGACCCACCTACGAGCAGTACTTC. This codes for CASSPRLDRGPTYEQYF.

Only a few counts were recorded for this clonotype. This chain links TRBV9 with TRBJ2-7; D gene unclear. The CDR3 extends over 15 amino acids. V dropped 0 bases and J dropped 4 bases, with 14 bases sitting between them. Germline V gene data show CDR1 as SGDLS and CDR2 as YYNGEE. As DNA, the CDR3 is TGTGCCAGCAGCGTAGAGGGTGCCGGGCCGTACGAGCAGTACTTC. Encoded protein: CASSVEGAGPYEQYF.

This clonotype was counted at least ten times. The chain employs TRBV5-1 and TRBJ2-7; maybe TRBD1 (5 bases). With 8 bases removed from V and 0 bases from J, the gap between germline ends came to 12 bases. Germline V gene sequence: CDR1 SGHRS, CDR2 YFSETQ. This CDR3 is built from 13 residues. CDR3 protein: CASALTASYEQYF. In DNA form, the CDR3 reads TGCGCCAGTGCCTTGACAGCCTCCTACGAGCAGTACTTC.

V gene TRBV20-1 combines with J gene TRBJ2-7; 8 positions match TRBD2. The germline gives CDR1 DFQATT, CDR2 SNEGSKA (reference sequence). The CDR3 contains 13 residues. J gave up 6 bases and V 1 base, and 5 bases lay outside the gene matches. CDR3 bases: TGCAGTGCTAGAGTGGCGGGGGGAGGCGAGCAGTACTTC. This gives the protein CSARVAGGGEQYF.

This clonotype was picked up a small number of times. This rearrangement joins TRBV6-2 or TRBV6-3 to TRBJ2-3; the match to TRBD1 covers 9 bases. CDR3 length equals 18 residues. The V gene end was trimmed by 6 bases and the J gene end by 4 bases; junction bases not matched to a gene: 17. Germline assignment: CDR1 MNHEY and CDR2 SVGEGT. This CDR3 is CASSLTETGQGRSDTQYF. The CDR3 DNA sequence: TGTGCCAGCAGCTTGACCGAAACCGGACAGGGGAGATCAGATACGCAGTATTTT.

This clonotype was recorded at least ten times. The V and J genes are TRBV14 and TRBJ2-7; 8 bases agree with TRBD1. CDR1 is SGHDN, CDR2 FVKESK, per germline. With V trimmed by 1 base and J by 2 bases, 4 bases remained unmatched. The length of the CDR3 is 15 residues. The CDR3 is CASSQGTGKTYEQYF. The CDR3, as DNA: TGTGCCAGCAGCCAAGGGACAGGGAAAACCTACGAGCAGTACTTC.

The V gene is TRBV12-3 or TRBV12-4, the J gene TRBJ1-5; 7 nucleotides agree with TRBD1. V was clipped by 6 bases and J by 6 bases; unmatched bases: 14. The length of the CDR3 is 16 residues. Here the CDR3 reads CASSPQTGNGGQPQHF. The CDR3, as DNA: TGTGCCAGCAGCCCCCAGACAGGGAATGGCGGTCAGCCCCAGCATTTT.

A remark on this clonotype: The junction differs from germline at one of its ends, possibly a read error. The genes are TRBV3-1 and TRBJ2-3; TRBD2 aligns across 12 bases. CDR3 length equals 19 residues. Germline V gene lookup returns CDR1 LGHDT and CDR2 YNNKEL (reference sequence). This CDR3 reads CACSSTRTSGASFTDTQYF. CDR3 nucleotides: TGTGCCTGCAGTTCCACACGGACTAGCGGGGCATCGTTCACAGATACGCAGTATTTT.

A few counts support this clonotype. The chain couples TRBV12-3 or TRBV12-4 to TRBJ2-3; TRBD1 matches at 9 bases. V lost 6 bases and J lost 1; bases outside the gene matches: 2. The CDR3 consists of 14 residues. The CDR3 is CASRDRGGTDTQYF. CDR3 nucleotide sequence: TGTGCCAGCAGGGACAGGGGAGGCACAGATACGCAGTATTTT.

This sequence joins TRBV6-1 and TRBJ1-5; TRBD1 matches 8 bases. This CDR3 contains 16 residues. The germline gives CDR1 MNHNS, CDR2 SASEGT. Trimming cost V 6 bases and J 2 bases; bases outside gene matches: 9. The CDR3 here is CASSLGQGGGNQPQHF. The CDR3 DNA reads TGTGCCAGCAGCCTTGGACAGGGAGGGGGCAATCAGCCCCAGCATTTT.

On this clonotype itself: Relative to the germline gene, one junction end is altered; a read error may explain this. CDR3 coding DNA: TGTGCCAGCAGCTTTGGGGCGTCCATGAACACTGAAGCTTCCTTT. Its translation: CASSFGASMNTEASF. The chain links TRBV7-2 to TRBJ1-1; D perhaps matches TRBD1 (5 bases). Germline V CDR1 and CDR2: SGHTA, FQGNSA. The CDR3 runs 15 residues.

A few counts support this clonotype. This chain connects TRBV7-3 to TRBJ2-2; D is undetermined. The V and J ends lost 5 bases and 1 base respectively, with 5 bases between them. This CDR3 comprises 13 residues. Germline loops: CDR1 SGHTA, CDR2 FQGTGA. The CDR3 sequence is CASSTRNTGELFF. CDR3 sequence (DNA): TGTGCCAGCAGCACTCGGAACACCGGGGAGCTGTTTTTT.

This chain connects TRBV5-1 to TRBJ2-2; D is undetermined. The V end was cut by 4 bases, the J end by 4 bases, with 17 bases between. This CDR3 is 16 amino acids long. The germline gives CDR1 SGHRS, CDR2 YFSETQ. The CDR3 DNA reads TGCGCCAGCAGCAGTTGGCCAGGCCTGGGCACCGGGGAGCTGTTTTTT. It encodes CASSSWPGLGTGELFF.

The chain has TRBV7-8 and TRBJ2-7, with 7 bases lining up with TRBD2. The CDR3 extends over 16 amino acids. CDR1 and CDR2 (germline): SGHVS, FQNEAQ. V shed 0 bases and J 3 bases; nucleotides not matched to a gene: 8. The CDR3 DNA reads TGTGCCAGCAGCTTAGCGCGGGCTAGCGGAGTCTACGAGCAGTACTTC. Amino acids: CASSLARASGVYEQYF.

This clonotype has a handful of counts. CDR3 in amino acids: CASSSATGFSGANVLTF. The DNA for the CDR3 is TGTGCCAGCAGCTCCGCAACAGGGTTCTCTGGGGCCAACGTCCTGACTTTC. The chain joins TRBV5-6 to TRBJ2-6; D is possibly TRBD1 (6 bases). The V end was cut by 3 bases, the J end by 0 bases, with 13 bases between. CDR1 and CDR2 from the germline V gene are SGHDT and YYEEEE. The CDR3 covers 17 residues.

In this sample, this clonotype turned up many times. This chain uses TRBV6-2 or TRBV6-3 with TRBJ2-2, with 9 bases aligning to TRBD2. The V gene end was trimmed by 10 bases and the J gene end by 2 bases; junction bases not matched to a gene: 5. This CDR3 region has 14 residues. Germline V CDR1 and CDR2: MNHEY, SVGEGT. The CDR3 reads CATRLAVNTGELFF. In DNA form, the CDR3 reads TGTGCCACCCGACTAGCGGTCAACACCGGGGAGCTGTTTTTT.

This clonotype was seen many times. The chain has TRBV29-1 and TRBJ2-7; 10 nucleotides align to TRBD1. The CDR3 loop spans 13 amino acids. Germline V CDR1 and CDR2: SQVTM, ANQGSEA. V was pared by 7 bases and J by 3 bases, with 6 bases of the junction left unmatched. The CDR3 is CSAGQGVNYEQYF. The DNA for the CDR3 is TGCAGCGCCGGACAGGGGGTCAACTACGAGCAGTACTTC.

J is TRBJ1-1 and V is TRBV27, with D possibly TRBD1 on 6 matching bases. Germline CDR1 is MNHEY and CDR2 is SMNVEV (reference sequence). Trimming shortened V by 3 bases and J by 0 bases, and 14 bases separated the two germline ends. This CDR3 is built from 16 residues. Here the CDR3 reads CASSFLGGTLNTEAFF. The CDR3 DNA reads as TGTGCCAGCAGTTTCTTAGGGGGGACCCTGAACACTGAAGCTTTCTTT.

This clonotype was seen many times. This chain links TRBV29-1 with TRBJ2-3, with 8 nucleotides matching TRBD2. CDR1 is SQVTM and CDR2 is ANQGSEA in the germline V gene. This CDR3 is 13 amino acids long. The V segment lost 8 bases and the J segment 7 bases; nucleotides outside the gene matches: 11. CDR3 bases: TGCAGCTCCGGGACTAGAGGTTCATATACGCAGTATTTT. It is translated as CSSGTRGSYTQYF.

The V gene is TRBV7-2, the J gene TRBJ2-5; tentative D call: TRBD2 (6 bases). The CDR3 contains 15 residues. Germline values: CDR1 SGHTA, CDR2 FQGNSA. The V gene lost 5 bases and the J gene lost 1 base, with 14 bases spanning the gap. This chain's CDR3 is CASSPRAGSQETQYF. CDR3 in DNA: TGTGCCAGCAGCCCTCGAGCCGGGAGCCAAGAGACCCAGTACTTC.

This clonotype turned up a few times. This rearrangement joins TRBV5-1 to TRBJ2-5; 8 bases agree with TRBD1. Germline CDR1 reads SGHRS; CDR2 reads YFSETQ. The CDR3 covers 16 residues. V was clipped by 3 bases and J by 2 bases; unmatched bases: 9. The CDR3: CASSWRGQGLQETQYF. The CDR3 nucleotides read TGCGCCAGCAGCTGGCGTGGACAGGGCTTGCAAGAGACCCAGTACTTC.